These 20 T cell receptor beta chains were all obtained from the same sample, sequenced in a study of T cells after yellow fever vaccination. TCRdb reprocessed the 5' RACE reads via MiXCR and lists one record per CDR3 protein. Found here are over 250,000 distinct CDR3 sequences, over 3.5% of them singletons; the top ten hold roughly 24%. The sample in question was PBMCs, obtained 5 days after the yellow fever booster vaccination. The receptor set was obtained from a young man who received the YFV17D yellow fever vaccine.

The chain has TRBV19 and TRBJ1-2, with D maybe TRBD1 (6 bases). With 6 bases removed from V and 3 bases from J, the gap between germline ends came to 17 bases. This CDR3 is 15 amino acids long. Germline V CDR1 and CDR2: LNHDA, SQIVND (reference sequence). CDR3 protein: CASRRTGLDDYGYTF. CDR3 nucleotides: TGTGCCAGTAGACGAACAGGGTTGGACGACTATGGCTACACCTTC.

This clonotype was counted ten times or more. This chain joins TRBV6-5 and TRBJ2-7; D remains ambiguous. This CDR3 is 17 amino acids long. From germline, CDR1 is MNHEY and CDR2 SVGAGI. With 0 bases removed from V and 3 bases from J, the gap between germline ends came to 18 bases. CDR3 in amino acids: CASSYSPGPAEHYEQYF. The CDR3 coding sequence is TGTGCCAGCAGTTACTCCCCCGGACCGGCTGAACACTACGAGCAGTACTTC.

This clonotype was seen only a few times. The chain couples TRBV5-1 to TRBJ2-1; weak D call: TRBD2 (7 bases). V lost 0 bases to trimming and J lost 9 bases, with 19 bases between them. There are 16 residues in the CDR3. The germline CDR1 and CDR2 sequences are SGHRS and YFSETQ. CDR3 amino acids: CASSLVWSGEGGEQFF. The DNA for the CDR3 is TGCGCCAGCAGCTTGGTTTGGTCAGGGGAGGGTGGTGAGCAGTTCTTC.

The chain combines TRBV7-2 with TRBJ1-2; the D is unclear. Looked up from germline, CDR1 is SGHTA and CDR2 is FQGNSA. V was trimmed by 1 base and J by 7 bases, leaving 7 bases between them. This CDR3 has 12 amino acids. This CDR3 is CASSLDSFGYTF. CDR3 nucleotides: TGTGCCAGCAGCTTAGACAGCTTTGGCTACACCTTC.

J is TRBJ2-2 and V is TRBV5-1; D tentatively fits TRBD1 or TRBD2 (5 bases each). Germline V CDR1 and CDR2: SGHRS, YFSETQ. The CDR3 sequence is 18 residues long. Trimming stripped 3 bases from V and 5 bases from J, with 23 bases between. The CDR3 reads CASSSPPGKRGTTGELFF. The DNA of the CDR3 is TGCGCCAGCAGCTCCCCGCCGGGGAAAAGGGGTACTACCGGGGAGCTGTTTTTT.

This clonotype came up a few times. This chain joins TRBV4-3 and TRBJ1-6, with 8 bases identical to TRBD1. CDR3 size: 15 residues. The V segment lost 5 bases and the J segment 8 bases; nucleotides outside the gene matches: 8. Germline CDR1 is LGHNA and CDR2 is YSLEER. DNA of the CDR3: TGCGCCAGCAGCTTCTCTACAGGGGGAGATTCACCCCTCCACTTT. As protein: CASSFSTGGDSPLHF.

V and J are TRBV2 and TRBJ2-3; no definite D call. The V gene's germline CDR1 is SNHLY and CDR2 FYNNEI. The CDR3 runs to 14 residues. Trimming pared 6 bases from V and 0 bases from J, leaving 10 bases between. This CDR3 reads CASRQGSSTDTQYF. Written as DNA, the CDR3 is TGTGCCAGCAGACAAGGCTCTAGCACAGATACGCAGTATTTT.

The chain links TRBV4-1 to TRBJ2-1; TRBD2 might be the D (5 bases). In germline, CDR1 is MGHRA, CDR2 YSYEKL. The V and J ends lost 3 bases and 10 bases respectively, with 19 bases between them. The CDR3 sequence is 15 residues long. In DNA form, the CDR3 reads TGCGCCAGCAGCCAGGGCCTCGCGAGGGCGGTCGAGCAGTTCTTC. As protein: CASSQGLARAVEQFF.

This clonotype was picked up a small number of times. The gene calls are TRBV5-1 and TRBJ2-6; 11 bases agree with TRBD2. The CDR3 is made up of 18 amino acids. Trimming removed 5 bases from V and 1 base from J; junction bases left unmatched: 8. Germline CDR1 is SGHRS and CDR2 is YFSETQ. CDR3: CASRPIAGGPSGANVLTF. Written as DNA, the CDR3 is TGCGCCAGCAGACCAATAGCGGGGGGGCCGTCTGGGGCCAACGTCCTGACTTTC.

This clonotype was found many times. The chain recombines TRBV11-2 with TRBJ2-7; D remains unclear. Between the trimmed V and J ends, which lost 5 bases and 7 bases, there was a span of 9 bases. Germline assignment: CDR1 SGHAT and CDR2 FQNNGV. The CDR3 extends over 11 amino acids. In DNA, the CDR3 is TGTGCCAGCAGCCTTAATTGGGAGCAGTACTTC. Translated, it gives CASSLNWEQYF.

J is TRBJ1-6 and V is TRBV6-6; the D gene is possibly TRBD1 (5 bases). There are 16 residues in the CDR3. Germline lookup yields CDR1 MNHNY and CDR2 SVGAGI (reference sequence). V shed 2 bases and J shed 7 bases, with 15 bases lying between them. The CDR3 region is CASSYGRGRANSPLHF. CDR3 DNA sequence: TGTGCCAGCAGTTACGGAAGGGGACGCGCGAATTCACCCCTCCACTTT.

This clonotype has only a few counts. The genes are TRBV25-1 and TRBJ2-2; D gene uncertain. The CDR3 spans 14 residues. V lost 1 base and J lost 2, with 5 bases in between. Looked up from germline, CDR1 is MGHDK and CDR2 is SYGVNS. CDR3 DNA sequence: TGTGCCAGCAGTGAATGGGGAAACACCGGGGAGCTGTTTTTT. This encodes CASSEWGNTGELFF.

This clonotype was seen a handful of times. The gene calls are TRBV7-2 and TRBJ2-7; 7 bases map to TRBD2. This CDR3 spans 15 amino acids. Per the germline V gene, CDR1 is SGHTA and CDR2 is FQGNSA. The V segment lost 2 bases and the J segment 2 bases; nucleotides outside the gene matches: 6. CDR3 nucleotides: TGTGCCAGCAGCTTACGAGCGGGGATCACCTACGAGCAGTACTTC. This sequence encodes CASSLRAGITYEQYF. The entire variable domain, with the rest obtained from reference TRBV7-2 and TRBJ2-7, is as follows: GAGVSQSPSNKVTEKGKDVELRCDPISGHTALYWYRQSLGQGLEFLIYFQGNSAPDKSGLPSDRFSAERTGGSVSTLTIQRTQQEDSAVYLCASSLRAGITYEQYFGPGTRLTVT.

The rearrangement joins TRBV25-1 to TRBJ1-4, with TRBD1 matching over 9 bases. Germline values: CDR1 MGHDK, CDR2 SYGVNS. The CDR3 contains 14 residues. The trim removed 7 bases at V and 5 bases at J, leaving 5 bases unmatched. The CDR3 DNA follows: TGTGCCAGCACTCCGGGGACAGGGAATGAAAAACTGTTTTTT. It codes for CASTPGTGNEKLFF.

This clonotype occurred a few times. CDR3 protein: CASRPGAGGGMNTGELFF. DNA of the CDR3: TGTGCCAGCAGGCCGGGTGCCGGCGGGGGGATGAACACCGGGGAGCTGTTTTTT. The chain carries TRBV9 and TRBJ2-2, with TRBD2 identical over 8 bases. The germline gives CDR1 SGDLS, CDR2 YYNGEE. This CDR3 is built from 18 residues. The junction had 13 bases not matched to a gene; V was cut back by 5 bases and J by 1 base.

The chain couples TRBV20-1 to TRBJ2-5; D may be TRBD1 (6 bases). The V end lost 3 bases, the J end lost 4 bases, and 18 bases lay between the germline ends. The CDR3 is 15 residues long. Germline loops: CDR1 DFQATT, CDR2 SNEGSKA (reference sequence). The chain's CDR3 is CSARVGGKGVETQYF. CDR3 coding DNA: TGCAGTGCTAGGGTAGGGGGTAAGGGTGTAGAGACCCAGTACTTC.

This clonotype was counted between two and nine times. The rearrangement joins TRBV10-3 to TRBJ2-3; 10 bases map to TRBD2. The CDR3 covers 16 residues. Germline lookup yields CDR1 ENHRY and CDR2 SYGVKD. Unmatched junction bases numbered 7, after V lost 7 bases and J lost 0 bases. CDR3 region: CAIKASGGWSTDTQYF. CDR3 DNA: TGTGCCATCAAGGCTAGCGGGGGATGGAGCACAGATACGCAGTATTTT.

This clonotype was detected many times. The chain joins TRBV2 to TRBJ1-5; no clear D gene. V was trimmed by 6 bases and J by 3 bases, leaving 9 bases between them. CDR1 and CDR2 (germline): SNHLY, FYNNEI. This CDR3 contains 13 residues. CDR3 residues: CASRDRSNQPQHF. In DNA, the CDR3 is TGTGCCAGCAGAGATAGGTCCAATCAGCCCCAGCATTTT.

In this sample, this clonotype turned up a few times. CDR3 sequence: CASSEQGPYNEQFF. The CDR3 DNA reads TGTGCCAGCAGTGAACAGGGCCCCTACAATGAGCAGTTCTTC. The chain recombines TRBV2 with TRBJ2-1, with D perhaps matching TRBD1 (5 bases). CDR1 is SNHLY and CDR2 is FYNNEI in the germline V gene. The CDR3 runs 14 residues. Between the trimmed V and J ends, which lost 2 bases and 2 bases, there was a span of 7 bases.

V usage is TRBV15 and J usage is TRBJ1-5; possibly TRBD1 for D (5 bases). The CDR3 runs 13 residues. V was pared by 0 bases and J by 9 bases, with 9 bases between. Germline V gene lookup returns CDR1 LNHNV and CDR2 YYDKDF (reference sequence). Written as DNA, the CDR3 is TGTGCCACCAGCAGAGAGGGGAGGGGGCCCCAGCATTTT. Its protein product is CATSREGRGPQHF.